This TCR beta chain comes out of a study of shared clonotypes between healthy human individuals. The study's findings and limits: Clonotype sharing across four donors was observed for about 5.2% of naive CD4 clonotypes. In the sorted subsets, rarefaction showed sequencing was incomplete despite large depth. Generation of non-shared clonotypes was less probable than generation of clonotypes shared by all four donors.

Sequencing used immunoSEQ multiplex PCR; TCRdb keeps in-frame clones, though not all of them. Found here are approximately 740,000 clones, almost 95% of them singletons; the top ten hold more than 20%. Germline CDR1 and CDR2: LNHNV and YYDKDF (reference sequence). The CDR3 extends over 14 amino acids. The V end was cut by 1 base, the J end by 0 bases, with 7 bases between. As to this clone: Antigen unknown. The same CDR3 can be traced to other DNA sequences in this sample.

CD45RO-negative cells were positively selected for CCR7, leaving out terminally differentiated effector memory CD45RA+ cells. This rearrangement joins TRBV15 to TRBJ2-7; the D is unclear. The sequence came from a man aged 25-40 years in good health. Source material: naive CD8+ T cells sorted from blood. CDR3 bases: TGTGCCACCAGCAGAGGGAGTGGCTCCTACGAGCAGTACTTC. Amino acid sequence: CATSRGSGSYEQYF.